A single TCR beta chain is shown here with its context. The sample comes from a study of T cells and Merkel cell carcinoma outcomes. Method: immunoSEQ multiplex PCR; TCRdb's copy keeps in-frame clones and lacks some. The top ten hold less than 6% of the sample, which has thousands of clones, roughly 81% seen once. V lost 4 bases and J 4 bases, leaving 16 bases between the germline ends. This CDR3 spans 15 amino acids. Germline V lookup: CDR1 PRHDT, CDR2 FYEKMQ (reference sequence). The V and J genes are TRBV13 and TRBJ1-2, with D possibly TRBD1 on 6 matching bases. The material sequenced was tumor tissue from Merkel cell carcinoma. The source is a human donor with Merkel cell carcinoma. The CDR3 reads CASSSTWTVTYGYTF. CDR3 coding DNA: TGTGCCAGCAGCTCGACTTGGACAGTAACCTATGGCTACACCTTC.